The next 9 T cell receptor beta chains were all read from a single sample in a study of cytomegalovirus exposure and HLA in healthy donors. Both 60 Vbeta primers and 13 Jbeta primers went into the PCR. Using immunoSEQ multiplex PCR, the repertoire was profiled, and TCRdb retains in-frame clones only, with some absent. The sample shows 60,000 to 75,000 clones, and under 2% sits with its ten largest clones. Sequencing input: PBMCs. These receptors were taken from a woman aged 30 to 39 in good health and CMV-seronegative.

The chain links TRBV2 to TRBJ2-7; TRBD1 matches 8 bases. This CDR3 is 14 amino acids long. The J segment lost 0 bases and the V segment lost 10 bases, leaving 8 bases of the junction unmatched. Germline V gives CDR1 SNHLY, CDR2 FYNNEI. CDR3 nucleotide sequence: TGTGCCACCACCCGGGACAGGACCTCCTACGAGCAGTACTTC. It codes for CATTRDRTSYEQYF.

The chain uses TRBV18 and TRBJ1-1, with 8 nucleotides matching TRBD1. This CDR3 comprises 11 residues. Germline V gene lookup returns CDR1 KGHSH and CDR2 LQKENI. With V trimmed by 6 bases and J by 10 bases, 4 bases remained unmatched. CDR3 in DNA: TGTGCCAGCTCCCCGACAGGGGCAGCTTTCTTT. It encodes CASSPTGAAFF.

V gene TRBV2 combines with J gene TRBJ1-4; D unclear. Trimming took off 3 bases at V and 7 bases at J, with 12 bases between the two ends. Germline assignment: CDR1 SNHLY and CDR2 FYNNEI. This CDR3 is built from 14 residues. CDR3 amino acids: CASSERRVGEKLFF. The CDR3 bases are TGTGCCAGCAGTGAGCGGAGGGTCGGTGAAAAACTGTTTTTT.

V and J are TRBV28 and TRBJ2-7; no firm D call. Germline CDR1 MDHEN, CDR2 SYDVKM. Trimming left V 7 bases short and J 2 bases short, with 18 bases between. The CDR3 spans 15 residues. In DNA, the CDR3 is TGTGCCAGCAAGTCCGGCGACTTCCCTCCCTACGAGCAGTACTTC. Translating gives CASKSGDFPPYEQYF.

The J gene is TRBJ1-1, the V gene TRBV7-2; the match to TRBD1 covers 8 bases. This CDR3 spans 16 amino acids. Germline CDR1 is SGHTA and CDR2 is FQGNSA. After removal of 5 bases from V and 0 bases from J, the junction contained 8 bases not matched to a gene. The DNA for the CDR3 is TGTGCCAGCAGCCCGAGACAGGGGACTATGAACACTGAAGCTTTCTTT. Protein product: CASSPRQGTMNTEAFF.

The chain carries TRBV6-5 and TRBJ2-5, with D perhaps TRBD1 (6 bases). CDR3 length: 14 residues. Germline loops: CDR1 MNHEY, CDR2 SVGAGI. Between the trimmed V and J ends, which lost 7 bases and 3 bases, there was a span of 15 bases. Here the CDR3 reads CASTAGTLKETQYF. The CDR3 coding sequence is TGTGCCAGCACCGCCGGGACACTTAAAGAGACCCAGTACTTC.

This chain joins TRBV7-3 and TRBJ2-1, with 8 bases aligning to TRBD1. J gave up 2 bases and V 3 bases, and 3 bases lay outside the gene matches. CDR1 and CDR2 from the germline V gene are SGHTA and FQGTGA. The CDR3 loop spans 15 amino acids. The CDR3 DNA reads as TGTGCCAGCAGCTTGACAGGGGTACCCTACAATGAGCAGTTCTTC. This gives the protein CASSLTGVPYNEQFF. The full variable domain, rest sourced from reference TRBV7-3 and TRBJ2-1, is GAGVSQTPSNKVTEKGKYVELRCDPISGHTALYWYRQSLGQGPEFLIYFQGTGAADDSGLPNDRFFAVRPEGSVSTLKIQRTERGDSAVYLCASSLTGVPYNEQFFGPGTRLTVL.

V and J are TRBV18 and TRBJ1-5, with 7 bases lining up with TRBD1. The germline V gene has CDR1 KGHSH and CDR2 LQKENI. CDR3 length equals 16 residues. Trimming removed 2 bases from V and 2 bases from J; junction bases left unmatched: 6. The DNA for the CDR3 is TGTGCCAGCTCACCATCAGGGGGTAAAGGCAATCAGCCCCAGCATTTT. Its translation is CASSPSGGKGNQPQHF.

The rearrangement uses TRBV28 and TRBJ1-2; D is perhaps TRBD1 (5 bases). This CDR3 contains 13 residues. Looked up from germline, CDR1 is MDHEN and CDR2 is SYDVKM. Trimming stripped 7 bases from V and 2 bases from J, with 11 bases between. CDR3 bases: TGTGCCAGCATGAGCAGGGCGAACTATGGCTACACCTTC. Translation: CASMSRANYGYTF.